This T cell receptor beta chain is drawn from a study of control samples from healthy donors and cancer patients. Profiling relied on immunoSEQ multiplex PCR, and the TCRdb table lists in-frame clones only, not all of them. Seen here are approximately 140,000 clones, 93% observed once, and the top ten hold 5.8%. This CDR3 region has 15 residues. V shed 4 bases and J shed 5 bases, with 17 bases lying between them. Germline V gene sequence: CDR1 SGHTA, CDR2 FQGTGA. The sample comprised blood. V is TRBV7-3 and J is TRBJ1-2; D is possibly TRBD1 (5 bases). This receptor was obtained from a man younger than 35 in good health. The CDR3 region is CASSSRPGIGYGYTF. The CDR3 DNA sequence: TGTGCCAGCAGCTCCAGACCAGGGATCGGATATGGCTACACCTTC.